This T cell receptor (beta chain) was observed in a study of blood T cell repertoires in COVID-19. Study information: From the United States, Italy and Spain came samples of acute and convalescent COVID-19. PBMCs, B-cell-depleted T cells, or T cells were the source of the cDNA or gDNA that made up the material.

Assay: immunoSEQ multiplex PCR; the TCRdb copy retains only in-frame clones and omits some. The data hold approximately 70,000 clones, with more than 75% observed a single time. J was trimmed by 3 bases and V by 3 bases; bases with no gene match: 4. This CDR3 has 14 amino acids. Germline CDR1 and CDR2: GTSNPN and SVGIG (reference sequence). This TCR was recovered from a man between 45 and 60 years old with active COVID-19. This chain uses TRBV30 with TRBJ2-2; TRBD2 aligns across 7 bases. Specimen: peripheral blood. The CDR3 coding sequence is TGTGCCTGGAGCGGGACTACCGACACCGGGGAGCTGTTTTTT. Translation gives CAWSGTTDTGELFF.